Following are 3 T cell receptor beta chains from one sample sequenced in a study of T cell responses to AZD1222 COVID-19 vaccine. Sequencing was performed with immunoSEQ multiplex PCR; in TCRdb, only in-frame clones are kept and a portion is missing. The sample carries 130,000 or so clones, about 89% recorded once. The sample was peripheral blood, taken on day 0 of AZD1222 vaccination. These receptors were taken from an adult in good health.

The CDR3 reads CASSLGAVRNTEAFF. CDR3 nucleotide sequence: TGTGCCAGCAGCTTAGGGGCCGTGAGGAACACTGAAGCTTTCTTT. The rearrangement joins TRBV11-2 to TRBJ1-1; D remains unclear. Germline CDR1 SGHAT, CDR2 FQNNGV. V lost 1 base and J 1 base, leaving 10 bases between the germline ends. This CDR3 region has 15 residues. Full variable domain (missing parts from reference TRBV11-2 and TRBJ1-1): EAGVAQSPRYKIIEKRQSVAFWCNPISGHATLYWYQQILGQGPKLLIQFQNNGVVDDSQLPKDRFSAERLKGVDSTLKIQPAKLEDSAVYLCASSLGAVRNTEAFFGQGTRLTVV.

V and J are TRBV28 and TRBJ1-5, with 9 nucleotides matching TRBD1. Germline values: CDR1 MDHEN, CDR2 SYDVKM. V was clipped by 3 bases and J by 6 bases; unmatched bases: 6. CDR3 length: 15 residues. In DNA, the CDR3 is TGTGCCAGCAGTTTTGGGGGGACAGGGAGTCAGCCCCAGCATTTT. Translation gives CASSFGGTGSQPQHF.

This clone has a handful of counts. CDR3 loop: CASSFGSGTEAFF. The CDR3 coding sequence is TGTGCCAGCAGCTTCGGGTCAGGGACTGAAGCTTTCTTT. The chain recombines TRBV5-8 with TRBJ1-1, with D perhaps matching TRBD1 (5 bases). The germline gives CDR1 SGHTS, CDR2 YDEGEE. The CDR3 loop spans 13 amino acids. Between the trimmed V and J ends, which lost 2 bases and 5 bases, there was a span of 10 bases.